This record concerns one T cell receptor beta chain sequence. The length of the CDR3 is 15 residues. CDR1 and CDR2 (germline): LGHNA, YSLEER. Trimming shortened V by 5 bases and J by 8 bases, and 18 bases separated the two germline ends. The assay was immunoSEQ multiplex PCR, and TCRdb's table has in-frame clones only and misses some. The sample has about 140,000 clones; approximately 80% are singletons. This record comes from a study of blood T cell repertoires in COVID-19. Participant-given clinical history determined each cohort assignment. The study recruited exposed participants who had met a COVID-19 case within 2 weeks before entry.

This clonotype was obtained from a man in his 70s who had been exposed to COVID-19. The sample comprised PBMCs or T cells enriched from blood (not recorded which). The chain has TRBV4-3 and TRBJ1-4; D call uncertain. The CDR3 reads CASSKSTGSGEKLFF. The CDR3 nucleotides are TGCGCCAGCAGCAAGTCGACTGGGAGTGGAGAAAAACTGTTTTTT.